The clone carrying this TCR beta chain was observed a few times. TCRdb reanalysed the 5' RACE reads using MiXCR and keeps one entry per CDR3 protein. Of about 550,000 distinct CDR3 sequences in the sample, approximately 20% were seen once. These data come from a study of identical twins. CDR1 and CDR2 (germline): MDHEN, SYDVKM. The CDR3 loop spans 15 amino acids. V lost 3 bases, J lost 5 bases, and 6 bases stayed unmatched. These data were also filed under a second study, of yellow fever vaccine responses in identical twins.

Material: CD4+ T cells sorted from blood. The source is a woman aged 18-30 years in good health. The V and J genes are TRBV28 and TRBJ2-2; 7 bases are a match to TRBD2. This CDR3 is CASSLQSSGTGELFF. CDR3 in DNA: TGTGCCAGCAGTTTGCAGAGTAGCGGGACCGGGGAGCTGTTTTTT. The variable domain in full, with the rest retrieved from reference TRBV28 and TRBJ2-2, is DVKVTQSSRYLVKRTGEKVFLECVQDMDHENMFWYRQDPGLGLRLIYFSYDVKMKEKGDIPEGYSVSREKKERFSLILESASTNQTSMYLCASSLQSSGTGELFFGEGSRLTVL.